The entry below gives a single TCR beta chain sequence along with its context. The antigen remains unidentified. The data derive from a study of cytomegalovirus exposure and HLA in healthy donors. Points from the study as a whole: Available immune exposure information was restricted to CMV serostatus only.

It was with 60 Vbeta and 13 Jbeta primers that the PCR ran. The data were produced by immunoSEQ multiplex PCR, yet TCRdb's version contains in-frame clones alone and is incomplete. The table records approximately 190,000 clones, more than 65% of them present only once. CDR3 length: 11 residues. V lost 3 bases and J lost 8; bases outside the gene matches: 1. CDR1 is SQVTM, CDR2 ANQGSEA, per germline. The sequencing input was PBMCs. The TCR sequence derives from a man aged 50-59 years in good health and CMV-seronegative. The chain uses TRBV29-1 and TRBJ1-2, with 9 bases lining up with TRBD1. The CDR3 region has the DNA TGCAGCGTTGATGGGACAGGGGGCTACACCTTC. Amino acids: CSVDGTGGYTF.